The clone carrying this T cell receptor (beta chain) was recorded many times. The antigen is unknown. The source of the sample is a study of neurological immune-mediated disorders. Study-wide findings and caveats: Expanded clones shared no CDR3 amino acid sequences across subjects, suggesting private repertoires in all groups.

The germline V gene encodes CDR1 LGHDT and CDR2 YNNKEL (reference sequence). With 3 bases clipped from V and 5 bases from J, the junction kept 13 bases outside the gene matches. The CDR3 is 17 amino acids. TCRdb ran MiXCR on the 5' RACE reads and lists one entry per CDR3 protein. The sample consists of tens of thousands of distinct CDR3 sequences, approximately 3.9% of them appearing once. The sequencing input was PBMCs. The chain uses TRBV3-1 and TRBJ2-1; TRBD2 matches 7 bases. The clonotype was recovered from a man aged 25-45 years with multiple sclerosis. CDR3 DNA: TGTGCCAGCAGCCATCTCTCTAGCGGAAGGAGGGACAATGAGCAGTTCTTC. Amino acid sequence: CASSHLSSGRRDNEQFF.